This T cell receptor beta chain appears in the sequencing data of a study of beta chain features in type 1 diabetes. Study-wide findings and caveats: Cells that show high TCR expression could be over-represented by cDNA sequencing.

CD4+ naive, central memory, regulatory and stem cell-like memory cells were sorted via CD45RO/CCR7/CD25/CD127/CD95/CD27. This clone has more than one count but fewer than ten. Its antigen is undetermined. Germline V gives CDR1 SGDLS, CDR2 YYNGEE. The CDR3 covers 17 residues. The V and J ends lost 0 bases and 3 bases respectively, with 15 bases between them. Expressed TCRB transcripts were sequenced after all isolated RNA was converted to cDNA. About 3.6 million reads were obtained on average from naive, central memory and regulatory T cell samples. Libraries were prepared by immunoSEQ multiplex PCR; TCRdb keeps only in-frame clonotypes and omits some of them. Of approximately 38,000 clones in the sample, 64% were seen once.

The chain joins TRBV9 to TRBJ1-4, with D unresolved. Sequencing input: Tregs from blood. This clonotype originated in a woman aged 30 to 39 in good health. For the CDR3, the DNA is TGTGCCAGCAGCGTAGGGCCGTGGCAGGCGCCTAATGAAAAACTGTTTTTT. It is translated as CASSVGPWQAPNEKLFF.